This T cell receptor (beta chain) was documented in a study of CD8+CD57+ T cells in acquired aplastic anemia. As for the study in general: Sorting CD4+ and CD8+ cells gave DNA averaging about 3.1 ug.

Sequencing involved patients with CD8+CD57+ cell expansion previously shown by flow cytometry. Points on this clonotype: Its antigen is not known.

Points from the study as a whole: Common to patients and controls were about 31 CD8+ CDR3 sequences.

CDR3 and TCR beta VDJ profiling relied on a genomic DNA template. TCRdb re-called the reads with MiXCR, one entry per CDR3 protein. The sample has some 98,000 distinct CDR3 sequences; around 68% are singletons. This CDR3 region has 15 residues. Germline V lookup: CDR1 ENHRY, CDR2 SYGVKD. Trimming cost V 2 bases and J 3 bases; bases outside gene matches: 4. Sequencing was carried out using sorted CD4+, CD8+, or CD8+CD57+ T cells (not recorded which) from PBMCs. V is TRBV10-3 and J is TRBJ2-5, with 9 bases aligning to TRBD1. This TCR derives from a human donor with aplastic anemia. CDR3 nucleotide sequence: TGTGCCATCAGTGAGGGCACAGGGGGCGAAGAGACCCAGTACTTC. Translating gives CAISEGTGGEETQYF.